This T cell receptor beta chain originates from a study of cytomegalovirus exposure and HLA in healthy donors. As regards this clone: No antigen is known for it.

TCRdb keeps only in-frame clones here, not all; method: immunoSEQ multiplex PCR. The table lists 150,000 to 200,000 clones, around 86% of them singletons. General study results and limits: Most TCR sequences were seen very rarely across donors, but some public TCRs occurred in many.

CDR1 and CDR2 from the germline V gene are SEHNR and FQNEAQ (reference sequence). The V and J ends lost 4 bases and 6 bases respectively, with 11 bases between them. The CDR3 has 13 amino acids. The donors formed part of the approximately 120-subject validation cohort, distinct from the approximately 630-subject first cohort. The specimen was PBMCs. This receptor was identified in a woman aged 18-35 years in good health and CMV-seronegative. The chain joins TRBV7-9 to TRBJ2-3; D gene ambiguous. The CDR3 spells CASSSLRWDTQYF. In nucleotides, the CDR3 is TGTGCCAGCAGCTCACTTCGATGGGATACGCAGTATTTT.